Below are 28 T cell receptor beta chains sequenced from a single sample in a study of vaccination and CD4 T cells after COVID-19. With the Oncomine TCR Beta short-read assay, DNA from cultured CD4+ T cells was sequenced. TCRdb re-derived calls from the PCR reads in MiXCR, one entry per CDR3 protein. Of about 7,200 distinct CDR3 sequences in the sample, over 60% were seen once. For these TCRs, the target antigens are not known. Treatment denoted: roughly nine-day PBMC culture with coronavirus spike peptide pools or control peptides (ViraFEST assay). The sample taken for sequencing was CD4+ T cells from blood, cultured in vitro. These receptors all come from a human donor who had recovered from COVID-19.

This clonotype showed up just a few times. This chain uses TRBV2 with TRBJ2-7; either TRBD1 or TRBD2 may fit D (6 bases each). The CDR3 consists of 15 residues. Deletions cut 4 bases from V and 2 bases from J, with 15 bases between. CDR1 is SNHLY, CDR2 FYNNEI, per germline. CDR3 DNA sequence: TGTGCCAGCAGTGGACTTTGGGGGGCGACCTACGAGCAGTACTTC. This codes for CASSGLWGATYEQYF.

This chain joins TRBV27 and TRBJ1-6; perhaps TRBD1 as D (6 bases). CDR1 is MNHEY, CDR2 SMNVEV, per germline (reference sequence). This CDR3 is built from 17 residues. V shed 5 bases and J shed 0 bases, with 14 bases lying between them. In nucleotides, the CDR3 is TGTGCCAGCAGTACCCGGGACATTAGCTCCTATAATTCACCCCTCCACTTT. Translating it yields CASSTRDISSYNSPLHF.

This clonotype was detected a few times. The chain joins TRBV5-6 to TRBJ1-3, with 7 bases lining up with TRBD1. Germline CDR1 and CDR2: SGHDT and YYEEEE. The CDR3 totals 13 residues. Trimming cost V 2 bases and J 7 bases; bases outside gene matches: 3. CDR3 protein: CASSLDRDNTIYF. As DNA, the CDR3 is TGTGCCAGCAGCTTAGACAGGGATAACACCATATATTTT.

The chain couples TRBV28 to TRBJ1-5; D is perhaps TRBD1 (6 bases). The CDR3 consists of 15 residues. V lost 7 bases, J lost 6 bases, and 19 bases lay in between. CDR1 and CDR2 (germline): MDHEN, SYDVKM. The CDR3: CASTSGGAKIQPQHF. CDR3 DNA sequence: TGTGCCAGCACCTCGGGGGGCGCGAAAATTCAGCCCCAGCATTTT.

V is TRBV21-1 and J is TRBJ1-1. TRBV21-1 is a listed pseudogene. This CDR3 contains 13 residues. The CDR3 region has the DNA TGTGCCAGCAGCCCGTTCGGGAACACTGAAGCTTTCTTT. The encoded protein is CASSPFGNTEAFF.

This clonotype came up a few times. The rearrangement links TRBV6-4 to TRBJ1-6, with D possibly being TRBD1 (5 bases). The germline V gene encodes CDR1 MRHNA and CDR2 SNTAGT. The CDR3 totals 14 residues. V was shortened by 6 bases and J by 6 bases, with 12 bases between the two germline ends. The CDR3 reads CASRGEGSNSPLHF. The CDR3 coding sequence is TGTGCCAGCAGGGGGGAGGGAAGTAATTCACCCCTCCACTTT.

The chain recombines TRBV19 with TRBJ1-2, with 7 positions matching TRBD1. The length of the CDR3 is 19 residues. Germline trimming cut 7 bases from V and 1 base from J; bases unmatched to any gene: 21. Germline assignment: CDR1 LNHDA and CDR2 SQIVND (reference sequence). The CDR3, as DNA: TGTGCCAGTATTAGTATGGGGATGACAGGGAGAATCGGTAACTATGGCTACACCTTC. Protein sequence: CASISMGMTGRIGNYGYTF.

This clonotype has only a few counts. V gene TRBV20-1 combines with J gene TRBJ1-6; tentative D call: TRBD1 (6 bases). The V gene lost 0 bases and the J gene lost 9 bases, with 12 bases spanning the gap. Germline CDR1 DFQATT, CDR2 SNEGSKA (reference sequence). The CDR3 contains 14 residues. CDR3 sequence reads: CSAREGAGGSPLHF. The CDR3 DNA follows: TGCAGTGCTAGAGAGGGGGCAGGTGGTTCACCCCTCCACTTT.

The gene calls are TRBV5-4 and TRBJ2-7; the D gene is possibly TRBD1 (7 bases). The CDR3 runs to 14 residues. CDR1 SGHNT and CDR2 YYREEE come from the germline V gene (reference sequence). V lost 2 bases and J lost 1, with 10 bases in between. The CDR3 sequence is CASSFSGGSYEQYF. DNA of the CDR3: TGTGCCAGCAGCTTCTCAGGGGGGTCCTACGAGCAGTACTTC.

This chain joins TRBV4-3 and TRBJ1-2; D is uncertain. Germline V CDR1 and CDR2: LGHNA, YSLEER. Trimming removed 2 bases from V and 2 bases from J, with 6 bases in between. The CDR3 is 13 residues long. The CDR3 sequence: CASSQTANYGYTF. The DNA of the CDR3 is TGCGCCAGCAGCCAAACAGCAAACTATGGCTACACCTTC.

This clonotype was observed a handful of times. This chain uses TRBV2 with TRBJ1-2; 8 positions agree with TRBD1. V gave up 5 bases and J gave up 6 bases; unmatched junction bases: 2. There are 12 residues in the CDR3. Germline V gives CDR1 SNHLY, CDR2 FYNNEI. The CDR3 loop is CASSRTGNGYTF. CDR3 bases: TGTGCCAGCAGTCGGACAGGGAATGGCTACACCTTC.

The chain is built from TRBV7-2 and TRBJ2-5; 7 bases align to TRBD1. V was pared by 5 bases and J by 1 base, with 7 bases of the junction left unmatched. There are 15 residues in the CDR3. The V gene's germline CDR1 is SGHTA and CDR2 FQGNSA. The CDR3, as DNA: TGTGCCAGCAGCGCCTGGACAGGACCCCAAGAGACCCAGTACTTC. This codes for CASSAWTGPQETQYF.

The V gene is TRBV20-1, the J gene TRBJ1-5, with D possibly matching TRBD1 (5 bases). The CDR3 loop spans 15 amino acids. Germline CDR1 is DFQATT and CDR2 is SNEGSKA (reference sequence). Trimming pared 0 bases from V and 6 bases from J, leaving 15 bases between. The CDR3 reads CSAREWGRSPQPQHF. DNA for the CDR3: TGCAGTGCTAGAGAGTGGGGCCGGTCCCCTCAGCCCCAGCATTTT.

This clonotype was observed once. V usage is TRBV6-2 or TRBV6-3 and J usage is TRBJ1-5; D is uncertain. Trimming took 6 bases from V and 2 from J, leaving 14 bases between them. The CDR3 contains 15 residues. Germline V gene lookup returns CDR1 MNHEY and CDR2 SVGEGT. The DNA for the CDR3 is TGTGCCAGCAGCCCCGGCGATTGGGGCAATCAGCCCCAGCATTTT. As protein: CASSPGDWGNQPQHF.

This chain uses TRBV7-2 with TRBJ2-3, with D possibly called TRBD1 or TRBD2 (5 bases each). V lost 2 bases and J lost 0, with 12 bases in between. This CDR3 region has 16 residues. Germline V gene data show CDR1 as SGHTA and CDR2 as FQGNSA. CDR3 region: CASSLTGARSTDTQYF. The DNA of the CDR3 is TGTGCCAGCAGCTTAACCGGGGCGCGGAGCACAGATACGCAGTATTTT.

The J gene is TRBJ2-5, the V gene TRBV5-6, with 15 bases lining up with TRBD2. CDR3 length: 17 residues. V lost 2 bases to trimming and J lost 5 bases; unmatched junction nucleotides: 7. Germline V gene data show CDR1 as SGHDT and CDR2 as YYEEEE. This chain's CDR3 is CASSLMGLAGGWETQYF. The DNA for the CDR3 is TGTGCCAGCAGCTTAATGGGACTAGCGGGGGGATGGGAGACCCAGTACTTC.

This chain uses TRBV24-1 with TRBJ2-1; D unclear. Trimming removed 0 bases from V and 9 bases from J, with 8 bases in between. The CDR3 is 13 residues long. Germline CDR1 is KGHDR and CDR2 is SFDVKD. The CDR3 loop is CATSDLLSPEQFF. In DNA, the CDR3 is TGTGCCACCAGTGATTTGTTGAGCCCTGAGCAGTTCTTC.

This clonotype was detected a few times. The CDR3 loop is CASSGDPTGRQPQHF. The DNA for the CDR3 is TGTGCCAGCAGCGGGGACCCTACGGGGCGTCAGCCCCAGCATTTT. The chain uses TRBV5-8 and TRBJ1-5; a weak D match, TRBD1 (5 bases). The CDR3 consists of 15 residues. Germline assignment: CDR1 SGHTS and CDR2 YDEGEE. Trimming took off 4 bases at V and 6 bases at J, with 17 bases between the two ends.

For the CDR3, the DNA is TGTGCCAGTAGCCAGACTAGCGGACAAGAGACCCAGTACTTC. Translating gives CASSQTSGQETQYF. The V gene is TRBV19, the J gene TRBJ2-5, with TRBD2 identical over 9 bases. The CDR3 spans 14 residues. V was clipped by 6 bases and J by 2 bases; unmatched bases: 4. Germline lookup yields CDR1 LNHDA and CDR2 SQIVND (reference sequence).

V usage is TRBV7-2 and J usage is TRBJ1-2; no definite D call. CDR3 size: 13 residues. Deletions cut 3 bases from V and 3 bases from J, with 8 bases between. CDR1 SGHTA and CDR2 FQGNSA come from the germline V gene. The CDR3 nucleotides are TGTGCCAGCAGCTTGGAGAGGCACTATGGCTACACCTTC. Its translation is CASSLERHYGYTF.

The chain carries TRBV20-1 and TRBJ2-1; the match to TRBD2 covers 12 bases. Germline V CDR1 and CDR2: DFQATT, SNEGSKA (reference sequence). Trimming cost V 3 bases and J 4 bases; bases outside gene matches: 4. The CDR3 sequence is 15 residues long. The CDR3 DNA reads TGCAGTGCTAGTGTAACTAGCGGGGGGTACAATGAGCAGTTCTTC. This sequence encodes CSASVTSGGYNEQFF.

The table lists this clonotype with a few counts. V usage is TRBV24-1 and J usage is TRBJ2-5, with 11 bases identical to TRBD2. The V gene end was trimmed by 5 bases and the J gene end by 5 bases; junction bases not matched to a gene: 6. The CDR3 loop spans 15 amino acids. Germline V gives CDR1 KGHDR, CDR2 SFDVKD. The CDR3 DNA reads TGTGCCACCAGTGCCCTAGCGGGGGGAAAGGAGACCCAGTACTTC. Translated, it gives CATSALAGGKETQYF.

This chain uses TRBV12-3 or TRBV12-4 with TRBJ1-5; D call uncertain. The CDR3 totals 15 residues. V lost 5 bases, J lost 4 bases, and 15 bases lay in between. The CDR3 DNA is TGTGCCAGCAGTCTCCAAGGGATTTCTAATCAGCCCCAGCATTTT. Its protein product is CASSLQGISNQPQHF.

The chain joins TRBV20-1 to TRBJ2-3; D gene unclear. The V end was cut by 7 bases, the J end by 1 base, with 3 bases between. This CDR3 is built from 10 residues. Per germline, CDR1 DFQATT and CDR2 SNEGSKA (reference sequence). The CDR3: CSGGTDTQYF. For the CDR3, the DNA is TGCAGTGGTGGCACAGATACGCAGTATTTT.

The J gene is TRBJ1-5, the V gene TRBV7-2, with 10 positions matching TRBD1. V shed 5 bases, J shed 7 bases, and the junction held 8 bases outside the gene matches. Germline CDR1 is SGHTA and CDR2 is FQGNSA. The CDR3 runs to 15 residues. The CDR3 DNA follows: TGTGCCAGCAGCCCAGGACAGGGGGTTCGGCAGCCCCAGCATTTT. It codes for CASSPGQGVRQPQHF.

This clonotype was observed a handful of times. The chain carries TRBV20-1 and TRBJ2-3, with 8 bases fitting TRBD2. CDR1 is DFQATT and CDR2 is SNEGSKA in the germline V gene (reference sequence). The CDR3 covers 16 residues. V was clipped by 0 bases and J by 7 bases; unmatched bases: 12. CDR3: CSARDLVGGGLNTQYF. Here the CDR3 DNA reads TGCAGTGCTAGAGATCTTGTCGGCGGGGGGTTGAATACGCAGTATTTT.

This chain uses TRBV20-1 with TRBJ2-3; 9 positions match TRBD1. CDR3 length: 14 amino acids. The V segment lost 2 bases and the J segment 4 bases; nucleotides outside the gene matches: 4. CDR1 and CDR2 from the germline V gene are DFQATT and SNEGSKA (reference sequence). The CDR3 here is CSARPGQGPDTQYF. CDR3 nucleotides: TGCAGTGCTAGACCGGGACAGGGTCCAGATACGCAGTATTTT.

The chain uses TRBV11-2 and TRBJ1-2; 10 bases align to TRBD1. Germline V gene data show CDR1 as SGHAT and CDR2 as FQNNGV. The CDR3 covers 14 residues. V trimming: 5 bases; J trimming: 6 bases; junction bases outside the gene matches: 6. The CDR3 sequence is CASSRLGTGDGYTF. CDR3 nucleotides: TGTGCCAGCAGCCGCCTCGGGACAGGGGATGGCTACACCTTC.